This T cell receptor (beta chain) derives from a study of blood T cell repertoires in COVID-19. Overall study context: COVID-19 samples, acute and convalescent, were from the United States, Italy and Spain. T cells, B-cell-depleted T cells, or PBMCs supplied cDNA or gDNA.

Original handling: Estimates of nucleated cell counts were drawn from the amplification of reference gene primers. Clones were sequenced by immunoSEQ multiplex PCR, and TCRdb holds only the in-frame ones, with some missing. The V and J calls and the clone size are those of that table, but D and trimming were determined from the DNA. Of about 68,000 clones detected, 80% to 95% appear once; the ten largest clones hold 2.5% to 3%. The CDR3 sequence is 16 residues long. The J segment lost 2 bases and the V segment lost 1 base, leaving 5 bases of the junction unmatched. The germline CDR1 and CDR2 sequences are SGHRS and YFSETQ. Seattle patients were enrolled during active infection and followed longitudinally.

The sequenced sample was peripheral blood. The chain uses TRBV5-1 and TRBJ2-2, with 7 bases identical to TRBD2. The source is a middle-aged man with COVID-19, enrolled during active disease. The CDR3 sequence: CASSLTGLPNTGELFF. The CDR3 bases are TGCGCCAGCAGCTTGACGGGACTACCAAACACCGGGGAGCTGTTTTTT. Based on the CDR3 plus reference TRBV5-1 and TRBJ2-2, the full variable domain is KAGVTQTPRYLIKTRGQQVTLSCSPISGHRSVSWYQQTPGQGLQFLFEYFSETQRNKGNFPGRFSGRQFSNSRSEMNVSTLELGDSALYLCASSLTGLPNTGELFFGEGSRLTVL.